The clone carrying this T cell receptor beta chain was picked up many times. Its antigen remains unknown. The germline V gene has CDR1 SGHTA and CDR2 FQGNSA. Trimming removed 2 bases from V and 6 bases from J; junction bases left unmatched: 9. CDR3 size: 15 residues. This sample stems from a study of T cells after yellow fever vaccination. Study-wide findings and caveats: Booster samples showed a return of most primary-vaccination clones (almost 97% CD4, around 85% CD8).

One entry per CDR3 protein, called by TCRdb with MiXCR from the 5' RACE reads. This sample has about 340,000 distinct CDR3 sequences, with about 4% found just once. The input for sequencing was PBMCs, taken 5 days after the yellow fever booster vaccination. This TCR came from a young man who received the YFV17D yellow fever vaccine. This chain joins TRBV7-2 and TRBJ2-5; 7 bases are a match to TRBD2. In DNA, the CDR3 is TGTGCCAGCAGCTTAATTGGGCGGGGGAGAAAGACCCAGTACTTC. Amino acids: CASSLIGRGRKTQYF. Drawing the rest from reference TRBV7-2 and TRBJ2-5, the complete variable domain is GAGVSQSPSNKVTEKGKDVELRCDPISGHTALYWYRQSLGQGLEFLIYFQGNSAPDKSGLPSDRFSAERTGGSVSTLTIQRTQQEDSAVYLCASSLIGRGRKTQYFGPGTRLLVL.